This passage covers 3 T cell receptor beta chains from one sample sequenced in a study of cytomegalovirus exposure and HLA in healthy donors. The PCR used 60 Vbeta and 13 Jbeta primers. Method: immunoSEQ multiplex PCR; TCRdb's copy keeps in-frame clones and lacks some. The table records approximately 190,000 clones, 70% of them present only once. Sequenced sample: PBMCs. These receptors were obtained from a man in his forties or fifties in good health and CMV-seropositive.

This clone is medium-sized (0.01 to 0.1%) by share. J is TRBJ1-5 and V is TRBV19, with D hard to call. The germline CDR1 and CDR2 sequences are LNHDA and SQIVND (reference sequence). Trimming pared 1 base from V and 0 bases from J, leaving 7 bases between. The CDR3 is made up of 15 amino acids. In DNA, the CDR3 is TGTGCCAGTAGTATAGCGAGTTATAGCAATCAGCCCCAGCATTTT. This gives the protein CASSIASYSNQPQHF.

The gene calls are TRBV5-1 and TRBJ2-1; D unclear. Germline V CDR1 and CDR2: SGHRS, YFSETQ. The CDR3 length is 13 residues. The ends were cut back, 4 bases at V and 4 bases at J, with 9 bases in the middle. CDR3 in DNA: TGCGCCAGCAGCCCAGGTCTTTACAATGAGCAGTTCTTC. This sequence encodes CASSPGLYNEQFF.

Written as DNA, the CDR3 is TGTGCCAGCAGGGGTGAGGGAGGTAATTCACCCCTCCACTTT. This encodes CASRGEGGNSPLHF. The chain uses TRBV6-6 and TRBJ1-6; the D is unclear. Germline CDR1 MNHNY, CDR2 SVGAGI (reference sequence). The CDR3 has 14 residues. V lost 6 bases and J 6 bases, leaving 12 bases between the germline ends.